This TCR beta chain was sequenced in a study of shared clonotypes between healthy human individuals. Regarding the study as a whole: Owing to a small donor count, the genetic and exposure-history diversity represented was limited. The authors sampled blood alone, and tissue repertoires likely differ.

Over several immunoSEQ plates, each subset's genomic DNA was distributed in even portions. The assay was immunoSEQ multiplex PCR, and TCRdb's table has in-frame clones only and misses some. Here the sample spans hundreds of thousands of clones, about three quarters being singletons. This CDR3 spans 17 amino acids. CDR1 and CDR2 (germline): KGHSH, LQKENI. After removal of 0 bases from V and 3 bases from J, the junction contained 7 bases not matched to a gene. Of note for this clone: Antigen specificity is unknown.

The sequence came from a woman aged 40 to 50 in good health. Some clones in this sample may be carry-over from other donors' samples. V usage is TRBV18 and J usage is TRBJ1-1; 10 nucleotides line up with TRBD1. Specimen: PBMCs. The CDR3 nucleotides are TGTGCCAGCTCACCACCGGGACAGGGGTTTTGGGACACTGAAGCTTTCTTT. It encodes CASSPPGQGFWDTEAFF.